A selection of T cell receptor beta chains follows, all from one sample in a study of shared clonotypes between healthy human individuals. Profiled with immunoSEQ multiplex PCR; TCRdb holds only in-frame clones, not every one. The sample contains 450,000 to 650,000 clones, around 78% of which appear only once. Sequencing was done on a sample of PBMCs. The receptor set was obtained from a woman aged 40 to 49 in good health. Some clones in this sample may be carry-over from other donors' samples. The CDR3 runs from the conserved cysteine through the conserved F or W. Each record gives: D gene, clone size, V gene, J gene, CDR3 protein, CDR3 DNA. D genes are given only for firm matches. A row's size may be missing; if present it is once, few, many or a size class.

>-|-|TRBV6-5|TRBJ2-5
CARSYRYQETQYF
TGTGCCCGGTCATATCGTTACCAAGAGACCCAGTACTTC
>-|once|TRBV6-6|TRBJ2-7
CASSYSRVAYEQYF
TGTGCCAGCAGTTACTCAAGGGTAGCCTACGAGCAGTACTTC
>-|once|TRBV18|TRBJ2-2
CASSPGPARELFF
TGTGCCAGCTCACCTGGACCGGCCCGGGAGCTGTTTTTT
>TRBD1|-|TRBV23-1|TRBJ1-4
CASSQGTGGEKLFF
TGCGCCAGCAGTCAAGGGACAGGGGGAGAAAAACTGTTTTTT
>-|few|TRBV10-3|TRBJ1-2
CAIRGGSLLYGYTF
TGTGCCATCAGGGGTGGGAGTCTCCTTTATGGCTACACCTTC
>-|many|TRBV7-7|TRBJ2-2
CASSFRDGTGELFF
TGTGCCAGCAGCTTCAGGGACGGGACCGGGGAGCTGTTTTTT
>-|-|TRBV4-3|TRBJ1-5
CASSQDGNSNQPQHF
TGCGCCAGCAGCCAAGACGGGAACTCAAATCAGCCCCAGCATTTT
>-|-|TRBV28|TRBJ2-5
CASSLHLWGRETQYF
TGTGCCAGCAGTTTACACCTGTGGGGGCGAGAGACCCAGTACTTC
>TRBD1|once|TRBV18|TRBJ2-5
CASQTRRTGELQETQYF
TGTGCCAGCCAAACCCGAAGGACAGGAGAGCTCCAAGAGACCCAGTACTTC
>-|-|TRBV14|TRBJ2-7
CASSQVRTTNRQYF
TGTGCCAGCAGCCAAGTTCGGACCACGAACAGGCAGTACTTC
>-|once|TRBV7-6|TRBJ2-1
CASSLAGSSYNEQFF
TGTGCCAGCAGCTTAGCGGGTAGCTCCTACAATGAGCAGTTCTTC
>TRBD2|-|TRBV7-2|TRBJ2-1
CASSPTSGRATNEQFF
TGTGCCAGCAGCCCGACTAGCGGGAGGGCCACTAATGAGCAGTTCTTC
>-|-|TRBV4-2|TRBJ1-2
CASSQDLAGRLFLGYTF
TGTGCCAGCAGCCAAGATTTGGCAGGGCGATTGTTCTTGGGCTACACCTTC
>-|-|TRBV7-9|TRBJ1-2
CASSLVDVPGYGYTF
TGTGCCAGCAGCTTAGTAGATGTCCCGGGGTATGGCTACACCTTC
>-|-|TRBV11-2|TRBJ2-1
CASSLVVWGAYNEQFF
TGTGCCAGCAGCTTAGTGGTGTGGGGGGCATACAATGAGCAGTTCTTC
>TRBD2|-|TRBV7-2|TRBJ2-7
CASSPSAGLAGAPEQYF
TGTGCCAGCAGCCCTAGCGCGGGACTAGCGGGAGCCCCGGAGCAGTACTTC
>TRBD2|-|TRBV28|TRBJ2-7
CASSYLAGVVGQYF
TGTGCCAGCAGCTATCTAGCGGGAGTAGTAGGGCAGTACTTC
>-|-|TRBV5-1|TRBJ2-7
CASSLVLDSGYEQYF
TGCGCCAGCAGCTTGGTTCTCGACTCAGGATACGAGCAGTACTTC
>-|-|TRBV28|TRBJ2-7
CASTTRYEQYF
TGTGCCAGCACTACTCGGTACGAGCAGTACTTC
>-|-|TRBV5-4|TRBJ2-3
CASSLVRNTDTQYF
TGTGCCAGCAGCTTGGTTAGAAACACAGATACGCAGTATTTT
>-|-|TRBV5-1|TRBJ2-5
CASARSEQETQYF
TGCGCCAGTGCTCGGTCAGAACAAGAGACCCAGTACTTC
>-|once|TRBV5-1|TRBJ2-1
CASSLEGPPSFF
TGCGCCAGCAGCTTGGAGGGACCCCCGTCGTTCTTC
>-|-|TRBV5-1|TRBJ2-2
CASSLRQRGNTGELFF
TGCGCCAGCAGCTTGCGACAGAGGGGGAACACCGGGGAGCTGTTTTTT
>-|-|TRBV7-2|TRBJ2-2
CASSLGSYRASGELFF
TGTGCCAGCAGCTTAGGCTCTTACAGGGCTTCCGGGGAGCTGTTTTTT
>-|few|TRBV6-5|TRBJ2-1
CASSYSRGGRVFF
TGTGCCAGCAGTTACTCTAGGGGGGGGCGCGTGTTCTTC
>-|-|TRBV15|TRBJ1-2
CATSRSSGTAIYGYTF
TGTGCCACCAGCAGATCCTCCGGGACGGCCATTTATGGCTACACCTTC
>TRBD2|-|TRBV11-3|TRBJ2-1
CASSAGLEGGEQFF
TGTGCCAGCAGCGCAGGACTAGAAGGCGGGGAGCAGTTCTTC
>-|-|TRBV5-1|TRBJ1-1
CASSLDSRVGSEAFF
TGCGCCAGCAGCCTCGATTCCAGGGTAGGGTCTGAAGCTTTCTTT
>TRBD1|-|TRBV19|TRBJ2-3
CASSRDRFSDTQYF
TGTGCCAGTAGTAGGGACAGGTTCTCAGATACGCAGTATTTT
>-|-|TRBV19|TRBJ2-7
CASSSRGSISYEQYF
TGTGCCAGTAGTTCTAGGGGTTCCATCTCCTACGAGCAGTACTTC
>TRBD2|-|TRBV10-3|TRBJ2-3
CAISGGGRTLTDTQYF
TGTGCCATCAGTGGGGGGGGACGGACCCTCACAGATACGCAGTATTTT
>TRBD1|-|TRBV11-2|TRBJ1-2
CASSLYMGQGGGYTF
TGTGCCAGCAGCCTATACATGGGACAGGGAGGCGGCTACACCTTC
>-|many|TRBV4-3|TRBJ2-1
CASSLGSGDNEQFF
TGCGCCAGCAGCCTAGGATCAGGGGACAATGAGCAGTTCTTC
>TRBD2|-|TRBV7-9|TRBJ2-3
CASSLTGRGYTDTQYF
TGTGCCAGCAGCTTAACCGGGCGGGGGTACACAGATACGCAGTATTTT
>TRBD2|-|TRBV19|TRBJ2-4
CASSKQAGKNIQYF
TGTGCCAGTAGTAAACAAGCGGGAAAAAACATTCAGTACTTC
>-|-|TRBV5-1|TRBJ2-1
CASSPGVRRFYNEQFF
TGCGCCAGCAGCCCGGGGGTCCGACGTTTTTACAATGAGCAGTTCTTC
>TRBD1|few|TRBV30|TRBJ2-1
CAWKKTGTVIEQFF
TGTGCCTGGAAGAAAACCGGGACAGTAATCGAGCAGTTCTTC
>-|-|TRBV19|TRBJ2-3
CASSPGGSMPQYF
TGTGCCAGTAGCCCCGGGGGTAGTATGCCGCAGTATTTT
>-|-|TRBV28|TRBJ2-2
CASTSPPGELFF
TGTGCCAGCACGTCCCCCCCCGGGGAGCTGTTTTTT
>TRBD2|few|TRBV18|TRBJ2-3
CASSGTSGTDTQYF
TGTGCCAGCTCCGGGACTAGCGGCACAGATACGCAGTATTTT
>TRBD1|-|TRBV7-2|TRBJ2-7
CASSFGTGTYEQYF
TGTGCCAGCAGTTTCGGGACAGGAACCTACGAGCAGTACTTC
>-|-|TRBV29-1|TRBJ2-5
CSVEGETQYF
TGCAGCGTTGAAGGGGAGACCCAGTACTTC
>-|-|TRBV30|TRBJ1-5
CAWSELARDITSVGNQPQHF
TGTGCCTGGAGTGAATTAGCCCGGGACATAACCTCTGTGGGCAATCAGCCCCAGCATTTT
>-|-|TRBV7-2|TRBJ1-5
CASSLRRDQPQHF
TGTGCCAGCAGCTTACGGAGAGATCAGCCCCAGCATTTT
>-|-|TRBV10-3|TRBJ1-2
CAISADRSYGYTF
TGTGCCATCAGTGCCGACAGGAGCTATGGCTACACCTTC
>TRBD2|-|TRBV7-9|TRBJ2-1
CASSLPGTSGSGEQFF
TGTGCCAGCAGCTTACCCGGGACTAGCGGGAGCGGTGAGCAGTTCTTC
>-|-|TRBV5-6|TRBJ1-3
CASSALSGNTIYF
TGTGCCAGCAGCGCCCTATCTGGAAACACCATATATTTT
>-|-|TRBV27|TRBJ1-1
CASSFLQGEAFF
TGTGCCAGCAGTTTCCTTCAGGGTGAAGCTTTCTTT
>-|-|TRBV28|TRBJ2-7
CASSSGGVTYEQYF
TGTGCCAGCAGCTCTGGCGGGGTGACCTACGAGCAGTACTTC
>-|-|TRBV15|TRBJ2-5
CATSPRRDTLKTQYF
TGTGCCACCAGCCCCCGGAGGGACACCCTCAAGACCCAGTACTTC
>TRBD2|-|TRBV29-1|TRBJ2-3
CSVGLAGVDTQYF
TGCAGCGTTGGGTTAGCGGGAGTGGATACGCAGTATTTT